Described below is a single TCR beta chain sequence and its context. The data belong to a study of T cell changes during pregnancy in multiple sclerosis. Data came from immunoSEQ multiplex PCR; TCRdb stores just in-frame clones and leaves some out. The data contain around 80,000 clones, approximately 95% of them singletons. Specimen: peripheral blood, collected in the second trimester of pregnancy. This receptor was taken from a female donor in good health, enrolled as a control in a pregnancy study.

The CDR3 coding sequence is TGCGCCAGCAGCTTGGTTCCAGACACCGGGGAGCTGTTTTTT. This encodes CASSLVPDTGELFF. This sequence joins TRBV5-1 and TRBJ2-2, with D hard to call. Trimming removed 0 bases at V and 3 bases at J, with 6 bases between. Germline lookup yields CDR1 SGHRS and CDR2 YFSETQ. This CDR3 is built from 14 residues.